The sequence of this T cell receptor (beta chain) was determined in a study of T cells in Graves' hyperthyroidism and ophthalmopathy (dated by TCRdb to between 2018 and 2021). About the investigation overall: TCR V-J signatures able to tell the groups apart were searched for in a discovery cohort of 100 or so patients, of whom under 45 had Graves' ophthalmopathy and around 56 had stable Graves' hyperthyroidism. According to the paper, TCR Vbeta CDR3 sequencing was carried out on over 130 peripheral blood samples, which came from under 50 ophthalmopathy, approximately 78 hyperthyroidism and approximately 17 progressor patients. The roughly 94 discovery patients were randomly split 7:3 into training and test sets. Once sampling was done, hyperthyroidism patients were given methimazole at a starting dose of 30 mg daily, whereas ophthalmopathy patients were given high-dose intravenous methylprednisolone. Whether ophthalmopathy could be predicted prospectively was tested in an independent validation cohort made up of under 20 hyperthyroidism patients plus 17 patients who later progressed to ophthalmopathy. In addition, the study compared T-cell repertoires in thyroid tissue and in blood from over 5 Graves' hyperthyroidism patients.

A patient counted as having stable Graves' hyperthyroidism if no progression to ophthalmopathy occurred over 18 months of follow-up. Hyperthyroidism patients were newly diagnosed, with disease duration under 2 months, and aged 18 to 65 years. Patients with uncontrolled infections, other autoimmune diseases, pregnancy or lactation were excluded. Diagnoses were based on clinical symptoms, serum thyroxine and TRAb, thyroid ultrasound and orbital computed tomography. Total RNA was extracted using Trizol reagent, and RNA quality was assessed on an Agilent 2100 Bioanalyzer. TCR beta CDR3 regions were amplified from RNA transcripts. The TCR CDR3 was subjected to a first round of RT-PCR using the HTBI primer set and the Qiagen OneStep RT-PCR kit. Libraries were constructed in a second round of multiplex PCR, after which size selection and purification were performed. The libraries were sequenced on an Illumina HiSeq2000 using paired-end 100 bp reads. The authors' analysis ran thus. Raw data were processed with SOAPnuke, discarding reads with adapters, uncalled bases, mean Phred below 15, or no exact constant-primer or identifier match. High-quality paired reads were merged with COPE v1.2.5, and unique nucleotide sequences were defined as clonotypes. MiTCR v1.1 was used to align the clonotypes against IMGT TRBV, TRBD and TRBJ reference segments. The analysis included only V-J combinations with a frequency above 0.0001, which together covered about 99% of the repertoires. The TCS score was defined as the ratio of F50 (clonal expansion) to E x V (chaos), calculated using BLOSUM62-based TCRdist between CDR3 peptides within each V-J. Welch's t-statistics and random forest reduced just over 500 V-J features to 13, which were used in a naive Bayes classifier (R e1071). Thyroid-blood repertoire similarity was quantified with the Morisita-Horn index. TCRdb redid the processing of the public reads, applying fastp at Q25 and MiXCR, and retained in-frame beta chains. Rows with one shared CDR3 protein collapse into an entry with the most common genes and DNA. These V and J calls originate from TCRdb's pipeline instead of the authors' own analysis. The sample table records a few hundred thousand distinct CDR3 sequences; around 42% of these occur just once. The top ten constitute about 8.3% of the sample.

What the research found in general, with its limitations: In cross-validation, a model built on a 13 V-J signature told ophthalmopathy apart from stable hyperthyroidism with under 90% sensitivity and about 81% specificity, and in testing the same model reached 80%/75%. Sample size was not statistically predetermined, and blinding of investigators to group allocation was not performed. Most expanded thyroid clonotypes (frequency above 0.001) were also detected in blood, a finding suggesting that blood repertoires may reflect thyroid immune responses. In validation, the model predicted progression to ophthalmopathy a median of roughly 6.5 months before onset, with 65% to 71% sensitivity and 72.22% specificity.

There are many counts of this clonotype. The antigen it recognizes is unknown. No base quality information exists; no much larger clone differs at one position. Unmatched junction bases come to 9, with V trimmed by 1 base and J by 0 bases. Looking up the germline V gene yields CDR1 LGHNA and CDR2 YSLEER. The cysteine opens and the phenylalanine closes a CDR3 of 17 amino acids. The entry retains the CDR3 DNA only, 51 bases that are in frame from base 1. The chain joins TRBV4-3 to TRBJ2-7, with 7 middle bases fitting TRBD1. The TCR sequence derives from a woman in her late teens or twenties with Graves' hyperthyroidism. The sequenced sample consisted of peripheral blood or thyroid tissue (not recorded which). The encoded CDR3 is CASSQGTGQGSSYEQYF. The DNA reads as follows: TGCGCCAGCAGCCAAGGGACAGGCCAGGGGAGCTCCTACGAGCAGTACTTC.